The 27 T cell receptor beta chains listed next were all sequenced from one sample in a study of metastatic and nonmetastatic thyroid tumors. TCRdb reanalyzed the PCR reads with MiXCR. The table records around 37,000 clones, roughly 26% of them present only once. All patients reached thyroid surgery having received no treatment beforehand. The sample consisted of blood. The receptors come from a female donor with papillary thyroid cancer or a benign thyroid nodule (not recorded which). Some clones in this sample may be carry-over from other donors' samples.

This sequence joins TRBV30 and TRBJ1-6; possibly TRBD1 for D (5 bases). V gave up 4 bases and J gave up 7 bases, with 14 bases separating them. Germline V lookup: CDR1 GTSNPN, CDR2 SVGIG (reference sequence). There are 14 residues in the CDR3. Written as DNA, the CDR3 is TGTGCCTGGAAGAACTTAGGGGAGAATTCACCCCTCCACTTT. Its protein product is CAWKNLGENSPLHF.

This clone was seen at least ten times. The rearrangement links TRBV4-1 to TRBJ2-7, with 9 bases identical to TRBD2. The CDR3 contains 15 residues. Germline V lookup: CDR1 MGHRA, CDR2 YSYEKL. The trim removed 4 bases at V and 0 bases at J, leaving 4 bases unmatched. This CDR3 reads CASSLRLADSYEQYF. The CDR3 coding sequence is TGCGCCAGCAGCCTTAGACTAGCGGACTCCTACGAGCAGTACTTC.

This clone was counted ten times or more. The J gene is TRBJ2-1, the V gene TRBV6-4; 9 bases fit TRBD1. The germline gives CDR1 MRHNA, CDR2 SNTAGT. V lost 4 bases, J lost 9 bases, and 7 bases stayed unmatched. The CDR3 contains 14 residues. The CDR3 reads CASSVTGGSGEQFF. The DNA of the CDR3 is TGTGCCAGCAGTGTTACAGGGGGCTCGGGTGAGCAGTTCTTC.

The V and J genes are TRBV7-2 and TRBJ1-5; tentative D call: TRBD1 (5 bases). The V end lost 5 bases, the J end lost 6 bases, and 11 bases lay between the germline ends. This CDR3 has 13 residues. CDR1 and CDR2 from the germline V gene are SGHTA and FQGNSA. The CDR3: CASSEVGGQPQHF. DNA for the CDR3: TGTGCCAGCAGCGAAGTCGGGGGTCAGCCCCAGCATTTT.

In this sample, this clone turned up many times. The gene calls are TRBV3-1 and TRBJ1-3; possibly TRBD1 for D (6 bases). The CDR3 length is 16 residues. V was pared by 1 base and J by 0 bases, with 10 bases between. The germline V gene has CDR1 LGHDT and CDR2 YNNKEL (reference sequence). Here the CDR3 reads CASSQGGRGSGNTIYF. CDR3 DNA sequence: TGTGCCAGCAGCCAAGGAGGCAGGGGCTCTGGAAACACCATATATTTT.

This clone has at least ten counts. The V gene is TRBV10-3, the J gene TRBJ2-2; 15 positions match TRBD2. Losses at the gene ends were 10 bases for V and 0 bases for J; bases not matched to a gene: 6. The CDR3 is made up of 17 amino acids. In germline, CDR1 is ENHRY, CDR2 SYGVKD. The CDR3 spells CATGGLAGGANTGELFF. The CDR3 coding sequence is TGTGCCACAGGGGGACTAGCGGGAGGAGCGAACACCGGGGAGCTGTTTTTT.

This clone has only a few counts. The chain employs TRBV12-3 or TRBV12-4 and TRBJ1-6; D is possibly TRBD1 (5 bases). There are 15 residues in the CDR3. The ends were cut back, 1 base at V and 2 bases at J, with 6 bases in the middle. The CDR3 sequence is CASSLEQAYNSPLHF. The CDR3 DNA follows: TGTGCCAGCAGTTTAGAACAGGCCTATAATTCACCCCTCCACTTT.

This clone was picked up a small number of times. At one of its ends the junction is not consistent with the germline gene, which may arise from a read error. The CDR3 reads CASIPRLAGGSSYNEQFF. The CDR3 DNA sequence: TGTGCCAGCATTCCCCGACTAGCGGGGGGGTCCTCCTATAATGAGCAGTTCTTC. The V and J genes are TRBV12-3 or TRBV12-4 and TRBJ2-1; 14 bases match TRBD2. The CDR3 is 18 amino acids.

This clone was counted many times. The chain recombines TRBV10-3 with TRBJ2-3, with D hard to call. The V end lost 5 bases, the J end lost 7 bases, and 10 bases lay between the germline ends. This CDR3 region has 12 residues. The germline V gene has CDR1 ENHRY and CDR2 SYGVKD. The CDR3 protein is CAISPDRNTQYF. The DNA of the CDR3 is TGTGCCATCAGTCCCGACCGAAATACGCAGTATTTT.

This clone was counted ten times or more. The chain carries TRBV2 and TRBJ2-7; D is perhaps TRBD2 (6 bases). This CDR3 comprises 13 residues. CDR1 SNHLY and CDR2 FYNNEI come from the germline V gene. The V gene lost 4 bases and the J gene lost 2 bases, with 9 bases spanning the gap. CDR3 protein: CASSGGVPYEQYF. DNA for the CDR3: TGTGCCAGCAGTGGGGGGGTTCCCTACGAGCAGTACTTC.

V is TRBV6-2 or TRBV6-3 and J is TRBJ2-1; D is ambiguous. This CDR3 has 11 residues. The germline CDR1 and CDR2 sequences are MNHEY and SVGEGT. The V gene lost 9 bases and the J gene lost 6 bases, with 9 bases spanning the gap. CDR3 in amino acids: CARGPINEQFF. The CDR3 nucleotides read TGTGCCAGAGGACCCATCAATGAGCAGTTCTTC.

Concerning this clone: A much larger clone lies a single base off, so this may be a read error. The chain couples TRBV24-1 to TRBJ1-6, with D hard to call. The length of the CDR3 is 13 residues. CDR1 KGHDR and CDR2 SFDVKD come from the germline V gene. CDR3 sequence: CATSEDSNSLLHF. For the CDR3, the DNA is TGTGCCACCAGTGAGGACTCTAATTCACTCCTCCACTTT.

This clone was seen once. The chain is built from TRBV13 and TRBJ2-6; D remains unclear. In germline, CDR1 is PRHDT, CDR2 FYEKMQ (reference sequence). V gave up 0 bases and J gave up 9 bases, with 15 bases separating them. CDR3 size: 16 residues. DNA for the CDR3: TGTGCCAGCAGCTTAGGCTCCGTGGGCTCGGTCAACGTCCTGACTTTC. It specifies CASSLGSVGSVNVLTF.

This clone was seen only a few times. The genes are TRBV19 and TRBJ2-7; the match to TRBD2 covers 10 bases. Germline lookup yields CDR1 LNHDA and CDR2 SQIVND (reference sequence). J lost 2 bases, V lost 5 bases, and 6 bases had no gene match. The CDR3 consists of 15 residues. The CDR3 DNA reads as TGTGCCAGTAGTCCGGGGACTAGCGCCACCTACGAGCAGTACTTC. It encodes CASSPGTSATYEQYF.

This clone was counted ten times or more. The chain couples TRBV10-3 to TRBJ2-2; TRBD1 matches 10 bases. The CDR3 runs to 19 residues. The germline gives CDR1 ENHRY, CDR2 SYGVKD. Trimming took 6 bases from V and 5 from J; bases not matched to a gene: 18. CDR3 loop: CAISDRDRGVSLKTGELFF. The DNA for the CDR3 is TGTGCCATCAGCGACCGGGACAGGGGAGTTTCTTTGAAAACCGGGGAGCTGTTTTTT.

In its sample, this clone was seen many times. CDR3 nucleotide sequence: TGTGCCAGCAGTGCGGGACTAGCGCCTTACAATGAGCAGTTCTTC. Translated, it gives CASSAGLAPYNEQFF. The rearrangement links TRBV2 to TRBJ2-1; 10 bases fit TRBD2. Germline-derived CDR1 and CDR2 are SNHLY and FYNNEI. The trim removed 4 bases at V and 4 bases at J, leaving 4 bases unmatched. This CDR3 region has 15 residues.

The genes are TRBV13 and TRBJ1-3; D is unclear. CDR3 length: 13 residues. Per germline, CDR1 PRHDT and CDR2 FYEKMQ (reference sequence). The ends were cut back, 5 bases at V and 1 base at J, with 6 bases in the middle. Written as DNA, the CDR3 is TGTGCCAGCAGCGGGCGATCTGGAAACACCATATATTTT. Amino acid sequence: CASSGRSGNTIYF. Full variable domain (remainder filled in from reference TRBV13 and TRBJ1-3): AAGVIQSPRHLIKEKRETATLKCYPIPRHDTVYWYQQGPGQDPQFLISFYEKMQSDKGSIPDRFSAQQFSDYHSELNMSSLELGDSALYFCASSGRSGNTIYFGEGSWLTVV.

The chain recombines TRBV7-9 with TRBJ2-1; a possible D gene is TRBD2 (6 bases). The CDR3 extends over 12 amino acids. Trimming shortened V by 5 bases and J by 5 bases, and 7 bases separated the two germline ends. Germline V gives CDR1 SEHNR, CDR2 FQNEAQ (reference sequence). This CDR3 is CASSRGDNEQFF. The DNA for the CDR3 is TGTGCCAGCAGCCGCGGGGACAATGAGCAGTTCTTC. Full variable domain (missing parts from reference TRBV7-9 and TRBJ2-1): DTGVSQNPRHKITKRGQNVTFRCDPISEHNRLYWYRQTLGQGPEFLTYFQNEAQLEKSRLLSDRFSAERPKGSFSTLEIQRTEQGDSAMYLCASSRGDNEQFFGPGTRLTVL.

This clone came up a few times. The chain employs TRBV7-8 and TRBJ1-1; D unclear. Germline CDR1 is SGHVS and CDR2 is FQNEAQ. Trimming took off 4 bases at V and 4 bases at J, with 7 bases between the two ends. The CDR3 spans 12 residues. CDR3 DNA: TGTGCCAGCAGCTCCCAACTCACTGAAGCTTTCTTT. It is translated as CASSSQLTEAFF. Drawing the rest from reference TRBV7-8 and TRBJ1-1, the complete variable domain is GAGVSQSPRYKVAKRGQDVALRCDPISGHVSLFWYQQALGQGPEFLTYFQNEAQLDKSGLPSDRFFAERPEGSVSTLKIQRTQQEDSAVYLCASSSQLTEAFFGQGTRLTVV.

This clone appeared a few times. This chain links TRBV30 with TRBJ1-2, with 9 bases aligning to TRBD1. Germline CDR1 reads GTSNPN; CDR2 reads SVGIG (reference sequence). V was clipped by 4 bases and J by 3 bases; unmatched bases: 6. The CDR3 has 14 amino acids. The CDR3, as DNA: TGTGCCTGGACTCCAACAGGGGGCTACTATGGCTACACCTTC. It is translated as CAWTPTGGYYGYTF.

In its sample, this clone was seen a few times. This sequence joins TRBV2 and TRBJ2-7, with D tentatively TRBD2 (6 bases). CDR1 SNHLY and CDR2 FYNNEI come from the germline V gene. CDR3 length equals 15 residues. V gave up 7 bases and J gave up 2 bases, with 18 bases separating them. CDR3 loop: CASTQNGGPTYEQYF. The CDR3 DNA reads as TGTGCCAGCACACAAAACGGGGGACCCACCTACGAGCAGTACTTC.

This clone was seen only a few times. The chain recombines TRBV27 with TRBJ1-2; 7 bases agree with TRBD1. Germline V gene lookup returns CDR1 MNHEY and CDR2 SMNVEV (reference sequence). This CDR3 is 15 amino acids long. With 0 bases clipped from V and 5 bases from J, the junction kept 6 bases outside the gene matches. CDR3 residues: CASSLSGGQRYGYTF. CDR3 nucleotides: TGTGCCAGCAGTTTATCTGGGGGACAGAGGTATGGCTACACCTTC.

This clone was detected ten times or more. The chain uses TRBV18 and TRBJ2-1, with a weak D call TRBD2 (5 bases). Per germline, CDR1 KGHSH and CDR2 LQKENI. This CDR3 region has 14 residues. Trimming shortened V by 4 bases and J by 1 base, and 8 bases separated the two germline ends. CDR3 DNA sequence: TGTGCCAGCTCACTCCGGGGTTCCTACAATGAGCAGTTCTTC. This gives the protein CASSLRGSYNEQFF.

About this clone itself: This may be a read error, as it is one base from a much larger clone. In the same sample, other DNA sequences code for this CDR3. V is TRBV29-1 and J is TRBJ1-5, with D maybe TRBD1 (6 bases). CDR1 is SQVTM, CDR2 ANQGSEA, per germline. CDR3 length: 15 amino acids. The DNA of the CDR3 is TGCGGCGTTGGGGGCTACCCGGGGAGCAATCAGCCCCAGCATTTT. It translates to CGVGGYPGSNQPQHF.

This chain connects TRBV12-3 or TRBV12-4 to TRBJ1-2, with TRBD1 matching 10 bases. The CDR3 loop spans 15 amino acids. Unmatched junction bases numbered 7, after V lost 5 bases and J lost 4 bases. The CDR3 here is CASSGGTGVGYGYTF. The CDR3, as DNA: TGTGCCAGCAGTGGGGGGACAGGGGTAGGCTATGGCTACACCTTC.

This clone was picked up many times. This chain links TRBV20-1 with TRBJ2-2; either TRBD1 or TRBD2 may fit D (6 bases each). CDR1 DFQATT and CDR2 SNEGSKA come from the germline V gene (reference sequence). The CDR3 has 13 residues. V lost 3 bases and J lost 7, with 12 bases in between. This CDR3 reads CSAREGGDGELFF. DNA of the CDR3: TGCAGTGCTAGGGAGGGGGGAGACGGGGAGCTGTTTTTT.

The chain carries TRBV6-1 and TRBJ2-7; tentative D call: TRBD1 (6 bases). V dropped 6 bases and J dropped 6 bases, with 12 bases sitting between them. The CDR3 totals 12 residues. Germline values: CDR1 MNHNS, CDR2 SASEGT. CDR3 DNA sequence: TGTGCCAGCAGGGAAACAGGGAGCGAGCAGTACTTC. Protein sequence: CASRETGSEQYF.